This TCR beta chain stems from a study of blood T cells in healthy people across ages. Between the trimmed V and J ends, which lost 5 bases and 1 base, there was a span of 5 bases. Germline V CDR1 and CDR2: MNHNY, SVGAGI (reference sequence). The CDR3 totals 12 residues. With a J-beta primer mix and a sample-barcoded 5' primer, a second PCR ran roughly 6 to 11 cycles. A single record per CDR3 protein comes from TCRdb applying MiXCR to the 5' RACE reads. Of some 730,000 distinct CDR3 sequences listed, 20% to 25% are singletons. Sequencing input: blood. The genes are TRBV6-6 and TRBJ2-5; D is ambiguous. The sequence was obtained from a man between 65 and 79 years old in good health. The CDR3 here is CASSMLQETQYF. As DNA, the CDR3 is TGTGCCAGCAGTATGCTCCAAGAGACCCAGTACTTC.